This TCR beta chain was sequenced for a study of T cells in Graves' hyperthyroidism and ophthalmopathy. RNA transcripts provided the source from which TCR beta CDR3 regions were amplified. A set of HTBI primers served as the primers for a first-round RT-PCR of the TCR CDR3. TCRdb reprocessed the multiplex PCR reads with MiXCR, giving one entry per CDR3 protein. The repertoire holds some 500,000 distinct CDR3 sequences, with over 13% as singletons. V lost 5 bases, J lost 6 bases, and 20 bases lay in between. The CDR3 spans 15 residues. In germline, CDR1 is SNHLY, CDR2 FYNNEI. In its sample, this clonotype was seen many times.

This chain connects TRBV2 to TRBJ2-7; unclear D gene. The sample consisted of blood. This sequence originates from a woman younger than 35 with Graves' hyperthyroidism. DNA of the CDR3: TGTGCCAGCAGTACCCGGCCACGTTACTTTCGCGAGCAGTACGTC. This sequence encodes CASSTRPRYFREQYV.